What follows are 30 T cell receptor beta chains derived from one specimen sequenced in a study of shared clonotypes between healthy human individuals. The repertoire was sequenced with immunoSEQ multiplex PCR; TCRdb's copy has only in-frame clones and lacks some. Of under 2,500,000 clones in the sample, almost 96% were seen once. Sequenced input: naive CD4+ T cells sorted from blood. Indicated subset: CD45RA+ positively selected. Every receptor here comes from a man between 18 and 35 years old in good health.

This CDR3 is CSAQDLKTQYF. DNA of the CDR3: TGCAGTGCTCAGGACTTGAAGACCCAGTACTTC. This chain uses TRBV20-1 with TRBJ2-5, with a possible D match to TRBD2 (5 bases). This CDR3 is built from 11 residues. Per germline, CDR1 DFQATT and CDR2 SNEGSKA (reference sequence). Trimming removed 5 bases from V and 6 bases from J, with 10 bases in between.

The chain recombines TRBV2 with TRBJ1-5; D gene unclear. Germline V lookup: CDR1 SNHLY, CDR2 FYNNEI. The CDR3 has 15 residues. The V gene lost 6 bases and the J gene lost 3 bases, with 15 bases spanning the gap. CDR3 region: CASSGGWAVNQPQHF. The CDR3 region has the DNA TGTGCCAGCAGCGGCGGCTGGGCGGTCAATCAGCCCCAGCATTTT.

The CDR3: CASSYSRGGTYEQYF. In DNA, the CDR3 is TGCGCCAGCAGCTACTCTCGGGGGGGAACCTACGAGCAGTACTTC. J is TRBJ2-7 and V is TRBV4-1, with TRBD2 matching over 8 bases. Germline V gives CDR1 MGHRA, CDR2 YSYEKL. The CDR3 spans 15 residues. After removal of 5 bases from V and 2 bases from J, the junction contained 8 bases not matched to a gene.

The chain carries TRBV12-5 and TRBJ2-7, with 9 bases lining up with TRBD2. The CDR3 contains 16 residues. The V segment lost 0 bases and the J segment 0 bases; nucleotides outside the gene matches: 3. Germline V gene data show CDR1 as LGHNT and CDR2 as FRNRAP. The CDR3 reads CASGLVTSGRSYEQYF. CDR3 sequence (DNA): TGTGCTAGTGGTTTGGTAACTAGCGGGCGCTCCTACGAGCAGTACTTC.

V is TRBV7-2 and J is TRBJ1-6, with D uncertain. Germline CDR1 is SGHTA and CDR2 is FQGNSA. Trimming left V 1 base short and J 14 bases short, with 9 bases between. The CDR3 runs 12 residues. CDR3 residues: CASSLVEWALHF. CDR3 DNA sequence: TGTGCCAGCAGCTTAGTAGAATGGGCCCTCCACTTT.

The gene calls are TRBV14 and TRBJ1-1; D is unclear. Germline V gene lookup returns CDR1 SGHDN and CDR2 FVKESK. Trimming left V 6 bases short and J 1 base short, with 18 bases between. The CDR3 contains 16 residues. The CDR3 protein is CASSRALGGRNTEAFF. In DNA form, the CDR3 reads TGTGCCAGCAGTCGAGCCCTGGGTGGGCGGAACACTGAAGCTTTCTTT.

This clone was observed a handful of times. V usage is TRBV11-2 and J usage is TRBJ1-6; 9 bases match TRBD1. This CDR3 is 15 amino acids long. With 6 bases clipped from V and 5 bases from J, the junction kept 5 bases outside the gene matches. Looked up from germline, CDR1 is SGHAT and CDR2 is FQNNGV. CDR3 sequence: CASRRTGADNSPLHF. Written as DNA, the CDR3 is TGTGCCAGCAGACGGACAGGGGCGGATAATTCACCCCTCCACTTT.

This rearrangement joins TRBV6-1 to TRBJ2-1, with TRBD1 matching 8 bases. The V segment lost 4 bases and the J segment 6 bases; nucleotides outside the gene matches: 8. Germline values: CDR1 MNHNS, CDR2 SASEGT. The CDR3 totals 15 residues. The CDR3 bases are TGTGCCAGCAGTGCAGGGGGCGGGGTGATCAATGAGCAGTTCTTC. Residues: CASSAGGGVINEQFF.

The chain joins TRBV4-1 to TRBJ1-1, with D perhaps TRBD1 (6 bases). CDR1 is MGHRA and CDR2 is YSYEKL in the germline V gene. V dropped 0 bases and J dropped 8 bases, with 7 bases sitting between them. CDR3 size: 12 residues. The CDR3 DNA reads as TGCGCCAGCAGCCAAGATCAGGGGGAAGCTTTCTTT. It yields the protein CASSQDQGEAFF.

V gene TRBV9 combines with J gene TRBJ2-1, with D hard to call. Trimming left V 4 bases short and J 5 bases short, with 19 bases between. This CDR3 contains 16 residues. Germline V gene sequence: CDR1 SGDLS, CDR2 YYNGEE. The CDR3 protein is CASSPPYLAPHNEQFF. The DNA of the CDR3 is TGTGCCAGCAGCCCCCCTTACCTGGCTCCCCACAATGAGCAGTTCTTC.

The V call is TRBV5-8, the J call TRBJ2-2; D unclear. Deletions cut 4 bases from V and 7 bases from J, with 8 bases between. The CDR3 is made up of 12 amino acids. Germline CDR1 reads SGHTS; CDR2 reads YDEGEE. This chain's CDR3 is CASSPRVGELFF. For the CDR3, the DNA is TGTGCCAGCAGCCCCCGGGTCGGGGAGCTGTTTTTT.

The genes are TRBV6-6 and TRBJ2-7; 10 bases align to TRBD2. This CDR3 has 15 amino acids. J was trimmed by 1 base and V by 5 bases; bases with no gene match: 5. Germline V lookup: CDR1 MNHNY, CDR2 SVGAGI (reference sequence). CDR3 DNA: TGTGCCAGCAGTAGAGCGGGAGGGGGGTCCTACGAGCAGTACTTC. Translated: CASSRAGGGSYEQYF.

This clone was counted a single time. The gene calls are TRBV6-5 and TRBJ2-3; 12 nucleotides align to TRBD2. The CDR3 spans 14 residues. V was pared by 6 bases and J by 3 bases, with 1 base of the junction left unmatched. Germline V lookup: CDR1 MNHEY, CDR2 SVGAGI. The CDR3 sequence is CASRLAGGTDTQYF. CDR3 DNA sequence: TGTGCCAGCAGGCTAGCGGGGGGGACAGATACGCAGTATTTT.

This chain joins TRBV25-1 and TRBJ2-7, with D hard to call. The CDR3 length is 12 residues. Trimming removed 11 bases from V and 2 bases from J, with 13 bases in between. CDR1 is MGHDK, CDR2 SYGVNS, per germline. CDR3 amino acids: CACRKKAYEQYF. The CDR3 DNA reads TGTGCCTGCCGGAAGAAGGCCTACGAGCAGTACTTC.

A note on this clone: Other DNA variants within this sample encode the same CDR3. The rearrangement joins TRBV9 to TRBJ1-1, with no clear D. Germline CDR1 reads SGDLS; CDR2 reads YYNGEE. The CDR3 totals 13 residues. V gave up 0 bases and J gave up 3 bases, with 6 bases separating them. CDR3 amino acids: CASSVAQDTEAFF. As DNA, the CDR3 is TGTGCCAGCAGCGTAGCCCAGGACACTGAAGCTTTCTTT.

CDR3 residues: CASSQGGQQGGLGEQYF. CDR3 in DNA: TGCGCCAGCAGCCAAGGCGGCCAGCAGGGGGGTCTGGGGGAGCAGTACTTC. The genes are TRBV4-1 and TRBJ2-7; perhaps TRBD1 as D (7 bases). There are 17 residues in the CDR3. CDR1 is MGHRA, CDR2 YSYEKL, per germline. Trimming left V 1 base short and J 7 bases short, with 23 bases between.

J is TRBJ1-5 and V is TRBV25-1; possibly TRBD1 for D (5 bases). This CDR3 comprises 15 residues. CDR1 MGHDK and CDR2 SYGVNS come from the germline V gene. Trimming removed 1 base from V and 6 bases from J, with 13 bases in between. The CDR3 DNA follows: TGTGCCAGCAGTGAATCCGGGGGAGAGGTTCAGCCCCAGCATTTT. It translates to CASSESGGEVQPQHF.

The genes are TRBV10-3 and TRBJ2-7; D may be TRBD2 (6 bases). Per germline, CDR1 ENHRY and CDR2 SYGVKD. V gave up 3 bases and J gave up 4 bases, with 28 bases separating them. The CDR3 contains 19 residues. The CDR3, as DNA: TGTGCCATCAGTGACGCCCGGGTGTGGGGGGAAAAGTACGATTACGAGCAGTACTTC. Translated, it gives CAISDARVWGEKYDYEQYF.

The CDR3 sequence is CASSRSTYNEQFF. CDR3 sequence (DNA): TGTGCCAGCAGCCGGAGTACGTACAATGAGCAGTTCTTC. The chain couples TRBV6-1 to TRBJ2-1; D remains ambiguous. The CDR3 sequence is 13 residues long. The germline V and J ends were trimmed by 6 bases and 4 bases, with 10 bases remaining between them. The V gene's germline CDR1 is MNHNS and CDR2 SASEGT.

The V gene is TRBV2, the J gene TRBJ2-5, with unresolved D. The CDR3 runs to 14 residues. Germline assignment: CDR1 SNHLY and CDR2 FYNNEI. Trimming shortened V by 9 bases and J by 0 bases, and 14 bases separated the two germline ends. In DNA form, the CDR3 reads TGTGCCAGTACCCCTGTGGGGTACCAAGAGACCCAGTACTTC. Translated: CASTPVGYQETQYF. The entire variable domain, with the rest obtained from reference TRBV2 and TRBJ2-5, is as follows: EPEVTQTPSHQVTQMGQEVILRCVPISNHLYFYWYRQILGQKVEFLVSFYNNEISEKSEIFDDQFSVERPDGSNFTLKIRSTKLEDSAMYFCASTPVGYQETQYFGPGTRLLVL.

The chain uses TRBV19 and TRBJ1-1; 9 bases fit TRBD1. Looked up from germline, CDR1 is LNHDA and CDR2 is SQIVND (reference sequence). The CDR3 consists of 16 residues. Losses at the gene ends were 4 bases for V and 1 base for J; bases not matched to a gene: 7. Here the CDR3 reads CASSTGTGKWNTEAFF. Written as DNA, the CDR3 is TGTGCCAGTAGTACCGGGACAGGGAAGTGGAACACTGAAGCTTTCTTT.

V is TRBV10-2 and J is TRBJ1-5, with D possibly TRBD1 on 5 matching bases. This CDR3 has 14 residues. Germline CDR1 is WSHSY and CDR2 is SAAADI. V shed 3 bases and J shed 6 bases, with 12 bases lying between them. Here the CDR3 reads CASSDGQGGQPQHF. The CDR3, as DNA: TGCGCCAGCAGTGATGGGCAGGGTGGTCAGCCCCAGCATTTT.

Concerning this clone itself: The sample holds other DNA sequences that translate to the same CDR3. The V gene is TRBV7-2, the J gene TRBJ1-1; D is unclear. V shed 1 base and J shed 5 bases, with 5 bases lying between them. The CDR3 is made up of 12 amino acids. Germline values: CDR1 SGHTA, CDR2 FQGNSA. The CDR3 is CASSLDGTEAFF. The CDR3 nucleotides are TGTGCCAGCAGCTTAGACGGGACTGAAGCTTTCTTT.

For the CDR3, the DNA is TGTGCCAGCAGTGAACTGGCGGCGCCCTCCTATGGCTACACCTTC. As protein: CASSELAAPSYGYTF. The V gene is TRBV6-1, the J gene TRBJ1-2; D not certain. Germline lookup yields CDR1 MNHNS and CDR2 SASEGT. This CDR3 is 15 amino acids long. V was cut by 2 bases and J by 4 bases, with 14 bases left in between.

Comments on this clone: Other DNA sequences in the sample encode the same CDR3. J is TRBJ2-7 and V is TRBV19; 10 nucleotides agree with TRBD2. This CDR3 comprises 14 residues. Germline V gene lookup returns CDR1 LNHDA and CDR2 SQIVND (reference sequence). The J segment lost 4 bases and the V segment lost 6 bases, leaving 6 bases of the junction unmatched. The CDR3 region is CASRRTSGSYEQYF. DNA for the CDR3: TGTGCCAGTAGGCGGACTAGCGGCTCTTACGAGCAGTACTTC.

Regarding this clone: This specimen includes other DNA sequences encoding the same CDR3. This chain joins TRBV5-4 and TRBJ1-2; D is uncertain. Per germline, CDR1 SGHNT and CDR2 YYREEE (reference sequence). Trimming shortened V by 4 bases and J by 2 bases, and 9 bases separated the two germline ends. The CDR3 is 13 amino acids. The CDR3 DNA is TGTGCCAGCAGCCCCGACGGAAACTATGGCTACACCTTC. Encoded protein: CASSPDGNYGYTF.

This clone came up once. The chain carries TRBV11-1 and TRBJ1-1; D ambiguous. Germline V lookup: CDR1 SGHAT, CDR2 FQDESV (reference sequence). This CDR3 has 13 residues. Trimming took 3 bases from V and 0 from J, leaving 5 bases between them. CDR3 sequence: CASSLIMNTEAFF. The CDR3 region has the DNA TGTGCCAGCAGCTTGATAATGAACACTGAAGCTTTCTTT.

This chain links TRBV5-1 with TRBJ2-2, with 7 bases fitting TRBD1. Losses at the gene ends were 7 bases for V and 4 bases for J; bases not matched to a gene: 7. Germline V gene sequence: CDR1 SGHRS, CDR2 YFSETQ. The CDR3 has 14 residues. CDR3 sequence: CASVEGAGTGELFF. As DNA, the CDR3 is TGCGCCAGCGTAGAGGGGGCGGGCACCGGGGAGCTGTTTTTT. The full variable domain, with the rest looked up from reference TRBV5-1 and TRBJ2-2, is KAGVTQTPRYLIKTRGQQVTLSCSPISGHRSVSWYQQTPGQGLQFLFEYFSETQRNKGNFPGRFSGRQFSNSRSEMNVSTLELGDSALYLCASVEGAGTGELFFGEGSRLTVL.

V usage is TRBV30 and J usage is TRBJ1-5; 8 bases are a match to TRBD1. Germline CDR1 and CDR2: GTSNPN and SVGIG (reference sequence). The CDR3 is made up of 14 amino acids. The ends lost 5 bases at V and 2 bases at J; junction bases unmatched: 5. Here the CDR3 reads CAWGTGNGNQPQHF. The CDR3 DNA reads TGTGCCTGGGGGACAGGAAACGGCAATCAGCCCCAGCATTTT.

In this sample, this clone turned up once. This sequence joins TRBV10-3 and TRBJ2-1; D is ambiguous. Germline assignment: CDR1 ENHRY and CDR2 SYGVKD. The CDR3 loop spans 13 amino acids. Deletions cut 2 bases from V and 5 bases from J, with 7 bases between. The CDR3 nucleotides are TGTGCCATCAGTGAGACACAAAACAATGAGCAGTTCTTC. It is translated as CAISETQNNEQFF.